This T cell receptor beta chain appears in the sequencing data of a study of OX40 agonist ivuxolimab in advanced cancers. At the level of the study: Dose-escalation subjects each had hepatocellular carcinoma, melanoma, renal cell or head and neck cancer. General observations from the study: Clonal expansion from baseline to week 6 occurred in both CD4+ and CD8+ T cells. The work left the antigen specificity of expanded peripheral T cells undetermined.

Looked up from germline, CDR1 is SGHAT and CDR2 is FQNNGV. This CDR3 region has 13 residues. The ends lost 1 base at V and 14 bases at J; junction bases unmatched: 8. Assay used: immunoSEQ multiplex PCR; TCRdb lists only in-frame clones, some missing. The repertoire has 70,000 to 100,000 clones, approximately 81% of them found once; the top ten carry around 1.1%. About this clone: Its antigen remains unidentified.

The TCR sequence derives from an adult with an advanced solid tumor such as melanoma, head and neck, liver or kidney cancer. This specimen consisted of CD4+ or CD8+ T cells sorted from blood, obtained in a trial of the OX40 agonist ivuxolimab. V usage is TRBV11-2 and J usage is TRBJ1-2; TRBD1 matches 9 bases. The CDR3 here is CASSLVSQGTGTF. The CDR3 coding sequence is TGTGCCAGCAGCTTAGTATCTCAAGGGACAGGGACCTTC.